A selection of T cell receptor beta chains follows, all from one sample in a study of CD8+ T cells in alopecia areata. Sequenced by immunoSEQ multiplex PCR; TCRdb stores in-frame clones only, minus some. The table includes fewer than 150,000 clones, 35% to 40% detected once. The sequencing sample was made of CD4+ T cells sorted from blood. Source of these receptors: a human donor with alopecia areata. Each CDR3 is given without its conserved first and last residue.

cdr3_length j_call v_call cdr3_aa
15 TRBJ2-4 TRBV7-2 ASSSLAELLAKNIQY
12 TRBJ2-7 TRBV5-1 ASSLDRRTYEQY
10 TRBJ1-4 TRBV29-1 SAGGADEKLF
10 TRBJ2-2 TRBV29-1 SAGQTTGELF
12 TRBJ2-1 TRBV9 ASSVSGRYNEQF
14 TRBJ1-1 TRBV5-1 ASSLDGPGGGSEAF
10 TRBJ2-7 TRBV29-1 SVRDAQREQY
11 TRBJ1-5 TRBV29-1 SVEGVLGQPQH
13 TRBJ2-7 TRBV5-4 ASSLLAGSLYEQY
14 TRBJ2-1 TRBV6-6 ASSTGTGLNYNEQF
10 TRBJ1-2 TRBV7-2 ASSPTDYGYT
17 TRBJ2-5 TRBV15 ATSRPGLAGGPRQETQY
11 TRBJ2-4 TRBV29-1 SVEVRGQGNQY
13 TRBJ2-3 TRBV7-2 ASTSQGRGTDTQY
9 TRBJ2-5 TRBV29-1 SVEVFGTKY
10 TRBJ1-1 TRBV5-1 ASRLQGTEAF
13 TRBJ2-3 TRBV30 AWSLAGGGTDTQY
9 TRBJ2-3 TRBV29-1 SAKGLLDQY
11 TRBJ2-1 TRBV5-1 ASSLAAIHEQF
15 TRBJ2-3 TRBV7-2 ASSLGPSGLSTDTQY
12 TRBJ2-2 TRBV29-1 SVGARGNTGELF
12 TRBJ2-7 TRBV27 ASSPRAPGYEQY
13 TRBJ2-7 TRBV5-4 ASSLGVAAPGEQY
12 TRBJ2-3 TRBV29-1 SVDWGGGTDTQY
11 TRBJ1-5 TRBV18 ASSPSGKQPQH
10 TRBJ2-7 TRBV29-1 SIMEGRGEQY
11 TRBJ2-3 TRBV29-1 SVDWLGTDTQY
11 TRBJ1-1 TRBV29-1 SAGQGENTEAF
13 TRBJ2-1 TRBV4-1 ASSPSGSGENEQF
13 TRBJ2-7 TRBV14 ASTPLGQGIHEQY
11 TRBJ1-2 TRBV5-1 ASSLRQGDGYT
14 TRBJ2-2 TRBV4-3 ASSPETSEPAGELF
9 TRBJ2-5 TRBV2 ASLREETQY
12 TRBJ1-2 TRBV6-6 ASSYTGLQDGYT
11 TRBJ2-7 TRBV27 ASSTNRVHEQY
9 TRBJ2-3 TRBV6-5 ASRGADTQY
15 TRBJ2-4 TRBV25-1 ASSEYLGFWLQNIQY
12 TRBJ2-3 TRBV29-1 SVGTQFSTDTQY
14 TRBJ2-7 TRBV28 ASSSPSGRALYEQY
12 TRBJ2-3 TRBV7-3 ASSPPGGRDTQY
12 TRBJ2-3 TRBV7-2 ASSPGGGPDTQY
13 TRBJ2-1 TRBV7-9 ASSLARTPYNEQF
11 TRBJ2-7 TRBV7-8 ASNGQLSYEQY